Below are 23 T cell receptor beta chains sequenced from a single sample in a study of blood T cell repertoires in COVID-19. This table comes from immunoSEQ multiplex PCR, and its TCRdb copy is limited to in-frame clones, with some not included. This sample has 100,000 to 150,000 clones, with about 94% found just once. The specimen sequenced was peripheral blood. The receptors come from a man aged 50 to 60 with COVID-19, enrolled during active disease.

The chain employs TRBV28 and TRBJ2-6; D might be TRBD2 (6 bases). The CDR3 runs to 15 residues. In germline, CDR1 is MDHEN, CDR2 SYDVKM. Between the trimmed V and J ends, which lost 6 bases and 1 base, there was a span of 10 bases. The CDR3 bases are TGTGCCAGCAGAAACGGAGGGTCTGGGGCCAACGTCCTGACTTTC. It translates to CASRNGGSGANVLTF.

V gene TRBV9 combines with J gene TRBJ2-2; possible D gene TRBD2, 5 bases. CDR1 SGDLS and CDR2 YYNGEE come from the germline V gene. V shed 0 bases and J shed 5 bases, with 14 bases lying between them. The CDR3 is made up of 16 amino acids. CDR3 coding DNA: TGTGCCAGCAGCGTAGTCCTCCAACCGGGGACCGGGGAGCTGTTTTTT. It codes for CASSVVLQPGTGELFF.

The chain employs TRBV28 and TRBJ1-5, with TRBD1 matching 8 bases. With 6 bases clipped from V and 3 bases from J, the junction kept 7 bases outside the gene matches. The germline V gene has CDR1 MDHEN and CDR2 SYDVKM. This CDR3 region has 15 residues. For the CDR3, the DNA is TGTGCCAGCAGGGGATGGACAGGGCCCAATCAGCCCCAGCATTTT. Its translation: CASRGWTGPNQPQHF.

J is TRBJ1-2 and V is TRBV5-6; 7 bases are shared with TRBD1. The CDR3 length is 14 residues. The V segment lost 0 bases and the J segment 2 bases; nucleotides outside the gene matches: 1. The germline CDR1 and CDR2 sequences are SGHDT and YYEEEE. The CDR3 sequence: CASSLEQGNYGYTF. In DNA form, the CDR3 reads TGTGCCAGCAGCTTGGAACAGGGGAACTATGGCTACACCTTC.

V and J are TRBV5-1 and TRBJ2-2; a weak D match, TRBD2 (7 bases). The V gene lost 4 bases and the J gene lost 5 bases, with 21 bases spanning the gap. The CDR3 spans 17 residues. Germline loops: CDR1 SGHRS, CDR2 YFSETQ. The CDR3 loop is CASSALPSGGGTGELFF. The CDR3 DNA sequence: TGCGCCAGCAGCGCGCTCCCTAGCGGAGGGGGTACCGGGGAGCTGTTTTTT.

V and J are TRBV5-1 and TRBJ1-5, with D uncertain. The CDR3 totals 16 residues. Trimming stripped 4 bases from V and 1 base from J, with 15 bases between. The V gene's germline CDR1 is SGHRS and CDR2 YFSETQ. The CDR3 DNA sequence: TGCGCCAGCAGCAGGGAGGGCCCCGGGAGCAATCAGCCCCAGCATTTT. This codes for CASSREGPGSNQPQHF.

The chain couples TRBV4-2 to TRBJ2-7; D remains unclear. CDR1 is LGHNA and CDR2 is YNFKEQ in the germline V gene. The CDR3 extends over 15 amino acids. V shed 0 bases and J shed 2 bases, with 11 bases lying between them. The CDR3 DNA reads TGTGCCAGCAGCCAAGATTGGAGCCAGACCTACGAGCAGTACTTC. As protein: CASSQDWSQTYEQYF.

V gene TRBV9 combines with J gene TRBJ1-2; TRBD1 aligns across 7 bases. Germline V gene sequence: CDR1 SGDLS, CDR2 YYNGEE. The ends lost 5 bases at V and 4 bases at J; junction bases unmatched: 11. CDR3 length: 15 residues. CDR3 bases: TGTGCCAGCAGTTCCGAGGGGGCGGAAGGCTATGGCTACACCTTC. It specifies CASSSEGAEGYGYTF.

This chain links TRBV11-1 with TRBJ2-7, with TRBD2 matching over 8 bases. Trimming removed 5 bases from V and 0 bases from J; junction bases left unmatched: 6. Germline CDR1 SGHAT, CDR2 FQDESV (reference sequence). CDR3 length: 15 residues. Here the CDR3 reads CASSLTSGSSYEQYF. In nucleotides, the CDR3 is TGTGCCAGCAGCCTAACTAGCGGAAGCTCCTACGAGCAGTACTTC.

V is TRBV12-3 or TRBV12-4 and J is TRBJ1-2; D is unresolved. Trimming stripped 4 bases from V and 4 bases from J, with 7 bases between. The CDR3 covers 12 residues. The CDR3 here is CASSSDTYGYTF. In DNA, the CDR3 is TGTGCCAGCAGTTCTGACACCTATGGCTACACCTTC.

V gene TRBV28 combines with J gene TRBJ2-1; 9 positions agree with TRBD2. The CDR3 consists of 15 residues. Trimming cost V 6 bases and J 3 bases; bases outside gene matches: 6. CDR1 and CDR2 (germline): MDHEN, SYDVKM. The CDR3 sequence is CASRSGTSIYNEQFF. In nucleotides, the CDR3 is TGTGCCAGCAGGTCCGGGACTAGCATCTACAATGAGCAGTTCTTC.

This chain uses TRBV9 with TRBJ2-2; D possibly corresponds to TRBD2 (6 bases). The CDR3 is made up of 16 amino acids. The germline V gene has CDR1 SGDLS and CDR2 YYNGEE. Trimming took off 0 bases at V and 1 base at J, with 10 bases between the two ends. The chain's CDR3 is CASSVGVSGNTGELFF. The CDR3, as DNA: TGTGCCAGCAGCGTAGGGGTTAGCGGGAACACCGGGGAGCTGTTTTTT. The complete variable domain, with remaining parts taken from reference TRBV9 and TRBJ2-2, reads DSGVTQTPKHLITATGQRVTLRCSPRSGDLSVYWYQQSLDQGLQFLIQYYNGEERAKGNILERFSAQQFPDLHSELNLSSLELGDSALYFCASSVGVSGNTGELFFGEGSRLTVL.

This chain links TRBV5-4 with TRBJ2-2; the match to TRBD2 covers 10 bases. The germline CDR1 and CDR2 sequences are SGHNT and YYREEE (reference sequence). CDR3 length: 15 amino acids. V lost 5 bases and J lost 5; bases outside the gene matches: 6. The CDR3 reads CASSRTSGQTGELFF. CDR3 DNA sequence: TGTGCCAGCAGTCGGACTAGCGGACAGACCGGGGAGCTGTTTTTT.

V usage is TRBV10-3 and J usage is TRBJ2-7; TRBD2 might be the D (7 bases). V was shortened by 6 bases and J by 2 bases, with 11 bases between the two germline ends. This CDR3 is 13 amino acids long. CDR1 is ENHRY and CDR2 is SYGVKD in the germline V gene. The chain's CDR3 is CAIREGGTYEQYF. The CDR3 DNA is TGTGCCATCAGGGAGGGGGGGACCTACGAGCAGTACTTC.

The chain links TRBV6-5 to TRBJ2-2, with D maybe TRBD2 (6 bases). Looked up from germline, CDR1 is MNHEY and CDR2 is SVGAGI. Trimming removed 6 bases at V and 3 bases at J, with 14 bases between. This CDR3 has 15 amino acids. CDR3 sequence reads: CASRSGLQDTGELFF. DNA of the CDR3: TGTGCCAGCAGGTCGGGACTCCAGGACACCGGGGAGCTGTTTTTT.

The gene calls are TRBV27 and TRBJ1-1; 8 bases agree with TRBD1. The CDR3 has 18 amino acids. The germline gives CDR1 MNHEY, CDR2 SMNVEV (reference sequence). The V gene end was trimmed by 3 bases and the J gene end by 5 bases; junction bases not matched to a gene: 17. CDR3 sequence reads: CASSFKFGQGSGWTEAFF. CDR3 sequence (DNA): TGTGCCAGCAGTTTCAAGTTCGGACAGGGTTCCGGGTGGACTGAAGCTTTCTTT.

This chain uses TRBV6-6 with TRBJ2-7, with 7 bases identical to TRBD2. The ends lost 5 bases at V and 6 bases at J; junction bases unmatched: 7. Germline-derived CDR1 and CDR2 are MNHNY and SVGAGI (reference sequence). The length of the CDR3 is 13 residues. In nucleotides, the CDR3 is TGTGCCAGCAGTCCCCTCGGGGGGAGCGAGCAGTACTTC. Amino acid sequence: CASSPLGGSEQYF.

This clone was detected once. The genes are TRBV7-2 and TRBJ1-4, with D perhaps matching TRBD1 (5 bases). The germline V gene has CDR1 SGHTA and CDR2 FQGNSA. The CDR3 spans 15 residues. Trimming cost V 1 base and J 2 bases, with 8 bases left between them. DNA for the CDR3: TGTGCCAGCAGCTTAGAGGCAGGGACTAATGAAAAACTGTTTTTT. Protein sequence: CASSLEAGTNEKLFF.

The CDR3 loop reads CASSSRSNQPQHF. CDR3 in DNA: TGTGCCAGCAGTTCGAGGAGCAATCAGCCCCAGCATTTT. This rearrangement joins TRBV27 to TRBJ1-5; D not resolved. The CDR3 runs to 13 residues. The germline V gene encodes CDR1 MNHEY and CDR2 SMNVEV (reference sequence). Trimming left V 4 bases short and J 1 base short, with 5 bases between.

Here the CDR3 reads CASSSVIVNEQFF. CDR3 nucleotide sequence: TGTGCCAGCAGTTCGGTGATCGTCAATGAGCAGTTCTTC. V gene TRBV6-5 combines with J gene TRBJ2-1; unclear D gene. The CDR3 contains 13 residues. V lost 4 bases and J 6 bases, leaving 10 bases between the germline ends. Germline values: CDR1 MNHEY, CDR2 SVGAGI.

The chain carries TRBV27 and TRBJ2-3; possibly TRBD2 for D (6 bases). Deletions cut 5 bases from V and 2 bases from J, with 17 bases between. CDR3 size: 16 residues. CDR1 and CDR2 (germline): MNHEY, SMNVEV (reference sequence). CDR3 nucleotide sequence: TGTGCCAGCAGTCCCTTGGGCGGGACCCCCACAGATACGCAGTATTTT. As protein: CASSPLGGTPTDTQYF.

The J gene is TRBJ1-4, the V gene TRBV6-6, with 9 bases that match TRBD1. The CDR3 runs to 14 residues. With V trimmed by 7 bases and J by 8 bases, 8 bases remained unmatched. From germline, CDR1 is MNHNY and CDR2 SVGAGI (reference sequence). As DNA, the CDR3 is TGTGCCAGCAATCCGGGACAGGGATACGAAAAACTGTTTTTT. Amino acids: CASNPGQGYEKLFF.

The rearrangement joins TRBV28 to TRBJ2-5, with D maybe TRBD1 (5 bases). The CDR3 length is 14 residues. The V end lost 4 bases, the J end lost 2 bases, and 11 bases lay between the germline ends. Germline CDR1 and CDR2: MDHEN and SYDVKM. The CDR3 loop is CASSSPDIQETQYF. The CDR3 region has the DNA TGTGCCAGCAGTTCCCCGGACATACAAGAGACCCAGTACTTC.